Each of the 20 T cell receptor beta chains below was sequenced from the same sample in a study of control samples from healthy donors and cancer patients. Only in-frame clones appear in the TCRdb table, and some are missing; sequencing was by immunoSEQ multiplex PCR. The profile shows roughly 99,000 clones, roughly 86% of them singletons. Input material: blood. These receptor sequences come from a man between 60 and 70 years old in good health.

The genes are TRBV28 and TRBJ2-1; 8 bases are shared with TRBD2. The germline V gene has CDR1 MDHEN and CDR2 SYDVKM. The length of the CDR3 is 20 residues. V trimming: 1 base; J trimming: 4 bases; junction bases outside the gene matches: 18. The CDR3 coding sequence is TGTGCCAGCAGTTTATTTATTTCGCAGTTTGGGACTAGGTCGTACAATGAGCAGTTCTTC. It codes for CASSLFISQFGTRSYNEQFF.

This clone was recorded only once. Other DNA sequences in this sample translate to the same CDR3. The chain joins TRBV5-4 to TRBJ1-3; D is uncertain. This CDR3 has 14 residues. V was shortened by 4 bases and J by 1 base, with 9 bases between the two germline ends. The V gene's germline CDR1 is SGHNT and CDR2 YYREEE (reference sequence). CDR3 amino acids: CASSPTGSGNTIYF. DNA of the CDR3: TGTGCCAGCAGCCCCACGGGGTCTGGAAACACCATATATTTT.

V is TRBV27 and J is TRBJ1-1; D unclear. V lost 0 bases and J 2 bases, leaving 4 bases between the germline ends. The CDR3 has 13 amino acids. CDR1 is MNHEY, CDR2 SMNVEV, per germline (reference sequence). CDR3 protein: CASSLSLNTEAFF. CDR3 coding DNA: TGTGCCAGCAGTTTATCTCTTAACACTGAAGCTTTCTTT.

Here the CDR3 DNA reads TGTGCCAGCAGCTCCGTCGGGGGACTAGCGGGAACTCTCTACGAGCAGTACTTC. It is translated as CASSSVGGLAGTLYEQYF. The chain employs TRBV5-6 and TRBJ2-7; TRBD2 aligns across 13 bases. From germline, CDR1 is SGHDT and CDR2 YYEEEE. Unmatched junction bases numbered 12, after V lost 3 bases and J lost 3 bases. The CDR3 is 18 residues long.

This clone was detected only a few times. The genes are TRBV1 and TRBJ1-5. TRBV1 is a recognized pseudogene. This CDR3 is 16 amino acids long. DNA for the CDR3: TGCACCAGCAGCCAAATCGTCCGGGTTAGCAATCAGCCCCAGCATTTT. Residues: CTSSQIVRVSNQPQHF.

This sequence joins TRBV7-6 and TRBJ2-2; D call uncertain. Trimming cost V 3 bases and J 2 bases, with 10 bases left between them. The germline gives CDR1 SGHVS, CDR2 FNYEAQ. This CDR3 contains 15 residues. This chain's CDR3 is CASSFFDSNTGELFF. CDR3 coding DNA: TGTGCCAGCAGCTTTTTTGACTCCAACACCGGGGAGCTGTTTTTT.

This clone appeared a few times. The CDR3 here is CASSFDRMTYEQYF. CDR3 in DNA: TGTGCCAGCAGCTTCGACAGGATGACCTACGAGCAGTACTTC. The chain employs TRBV5-6 and TRBJ2-7; weak D call: TRBD1 (6 bases). CDR1 SGHDT and CDR2 YYEEEE come from the germline V gene. V lost 2 bases and J lost 2, with 11 bases in between. The CDR3 contains 14 residues.

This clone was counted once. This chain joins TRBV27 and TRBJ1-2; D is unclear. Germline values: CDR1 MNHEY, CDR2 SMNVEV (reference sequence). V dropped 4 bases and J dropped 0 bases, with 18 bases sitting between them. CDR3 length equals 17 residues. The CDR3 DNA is TGTGCCAGCAGTTCCTACCCCTGGGCGGCTCCTAACTATGGCTACACCTTC. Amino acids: CASSSYPWAAPNYGYTF.

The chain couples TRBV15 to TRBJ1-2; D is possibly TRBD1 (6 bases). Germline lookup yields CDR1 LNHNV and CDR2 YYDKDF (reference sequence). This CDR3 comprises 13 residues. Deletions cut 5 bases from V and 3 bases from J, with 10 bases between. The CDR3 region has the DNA TGTGCCACCAGCGACGACAGGTACTATGGCTACACCTTC. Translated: CATSDDRYYGYTF.

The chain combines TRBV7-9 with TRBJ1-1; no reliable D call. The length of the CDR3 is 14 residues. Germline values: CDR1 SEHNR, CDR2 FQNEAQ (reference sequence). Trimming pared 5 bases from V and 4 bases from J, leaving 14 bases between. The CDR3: CASSPLLVGTEAFF. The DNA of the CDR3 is TGTGCCAGCAGCCCATTATTGGTAGGCACTGAAGCTTTCTTT.

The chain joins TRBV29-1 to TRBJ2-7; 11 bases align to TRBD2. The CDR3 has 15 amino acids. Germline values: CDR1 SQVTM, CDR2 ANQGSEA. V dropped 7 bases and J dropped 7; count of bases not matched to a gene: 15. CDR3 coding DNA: TGCAGCGCATGGGAGGGTAGCGGGAGGGTTGGGGAGCAGTACTTC. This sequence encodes CSAWEGSGRVGEQYF.

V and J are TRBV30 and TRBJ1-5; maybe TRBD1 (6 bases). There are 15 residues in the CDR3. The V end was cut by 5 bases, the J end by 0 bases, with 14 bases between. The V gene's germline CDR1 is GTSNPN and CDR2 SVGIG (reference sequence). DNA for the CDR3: TGTGCCTGGTCTACCGGGACAATTAGCAATCAGCCCCAGCATTTT. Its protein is CAWSTGTISNQPQHF.

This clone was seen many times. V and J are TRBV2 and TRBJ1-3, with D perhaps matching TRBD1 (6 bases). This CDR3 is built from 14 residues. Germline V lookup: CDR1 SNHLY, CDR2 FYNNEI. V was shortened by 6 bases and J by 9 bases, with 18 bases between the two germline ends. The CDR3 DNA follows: TGTGCCAGCAGGGACAGTCAATTAGGCGTCACCATATATTTT. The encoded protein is CASRDSQLGVTIYF.

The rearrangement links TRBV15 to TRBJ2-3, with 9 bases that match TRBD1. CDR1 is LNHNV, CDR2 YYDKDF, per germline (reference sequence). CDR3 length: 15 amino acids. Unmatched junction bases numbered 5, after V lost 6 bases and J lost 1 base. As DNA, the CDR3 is TGTGCCACCAGAACAGGGGGCATGGGCACAGATACGCAGTATTTT. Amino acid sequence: CATRTGGMGTDTQYF.

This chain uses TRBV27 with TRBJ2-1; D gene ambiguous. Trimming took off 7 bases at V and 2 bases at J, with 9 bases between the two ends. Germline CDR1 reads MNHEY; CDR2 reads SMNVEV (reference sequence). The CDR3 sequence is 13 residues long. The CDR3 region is CASTTRAYNEQFF. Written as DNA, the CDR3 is TGTGCCAGCACCACCCGGGCCTACAATGAGCAGTTCTTC.

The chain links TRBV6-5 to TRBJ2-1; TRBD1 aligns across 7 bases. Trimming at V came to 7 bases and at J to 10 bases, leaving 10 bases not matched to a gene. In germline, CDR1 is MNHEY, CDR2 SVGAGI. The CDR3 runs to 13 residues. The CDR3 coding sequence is TGTGCCAGCACCAAGGGGGACAGCCGAGAGCAGTTCTTC. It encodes CASTKGDSREQFF.

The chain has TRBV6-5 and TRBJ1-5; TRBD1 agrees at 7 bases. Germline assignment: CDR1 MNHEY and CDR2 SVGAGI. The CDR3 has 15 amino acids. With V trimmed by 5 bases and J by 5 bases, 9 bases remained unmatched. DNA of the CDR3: TGTGCCAGCAGTAAAACCGGGACAGAGTATCAGCCCCAGCATTTT. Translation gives CASSKTGTEYQPQHF.

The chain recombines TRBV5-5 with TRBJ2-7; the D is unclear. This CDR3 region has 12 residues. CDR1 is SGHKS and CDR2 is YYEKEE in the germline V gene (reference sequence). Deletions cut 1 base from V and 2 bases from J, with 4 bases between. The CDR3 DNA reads TGTGCCAGCAGCTTGACAGCCTACGAGCAGTACTTC. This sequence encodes CASSLTAYEQYF. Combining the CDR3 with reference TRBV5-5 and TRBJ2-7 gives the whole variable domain DAGVTQSPTHLIKTRGQQVTLRCSPISGHKSVSWYQQVLGQGPQFIFQYYEKEERGRGNFPDRFSARQFPNYSSELNVNALLLGDSALYLCASSLTAYEQYFGPGTRLTVT.

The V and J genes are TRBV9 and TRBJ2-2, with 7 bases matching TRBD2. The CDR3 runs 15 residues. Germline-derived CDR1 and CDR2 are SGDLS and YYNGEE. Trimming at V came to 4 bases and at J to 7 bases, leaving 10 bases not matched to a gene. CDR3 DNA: TGTGCCAGCAGCCCCCTGGGGGGGTCGGGCGGGGAGCTGTTTTTT. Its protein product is CASSPLGGSGGELFF.

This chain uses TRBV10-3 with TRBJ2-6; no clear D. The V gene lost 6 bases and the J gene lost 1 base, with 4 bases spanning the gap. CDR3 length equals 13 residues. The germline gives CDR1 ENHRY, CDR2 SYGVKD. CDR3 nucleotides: TGTGCCATCAGCAATTCTGGGGCCAACGTCCTGACTTTC. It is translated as CAISNSGANVLTF.